This TCR beta chain stems from a study of shared clonotypes between healthy human individuals. Study results and limitations: Rarefaction showed that sequencing of sorted subsets was incomplete (despite large depth). Compared with memory subsets, naive subsets generally had larger estimated richness.

This CDR3 region has 15 residues. CDR1 is LGHNA and CDR2 is YNFKEQ in the germline V gene. V was pared by 5 bases and J by 1 base, with 9 bases between. Comments on this clone: Its antigen is as yet unknown.

Here immunoSEQ multiplex PCR was the method, and the copy in TCRdb shows in-frame clones only, minus some. Of around 1,100,000 clones detected, 70% to 80% appear once; the ten largest clones hold roughly 0.9%. This sequence originates from a man aged 18 to 35 in good health. Some clones in this sample may be carry-over from other donors' samples. Sequencing was done on a sample of memory CD4+ T cells from PBMCs. Subset defined: CD45RA-negative fraction. The J gene is TRBJ2-6, the V gene TRBV4-2; D unclear. The CDR3: CASSARDSGANVLTF. CDR3 nucleotides: TGTGCCAGCAGCGCTAGGGATTCTGGGGCCAACGTCCTGACTTTC.